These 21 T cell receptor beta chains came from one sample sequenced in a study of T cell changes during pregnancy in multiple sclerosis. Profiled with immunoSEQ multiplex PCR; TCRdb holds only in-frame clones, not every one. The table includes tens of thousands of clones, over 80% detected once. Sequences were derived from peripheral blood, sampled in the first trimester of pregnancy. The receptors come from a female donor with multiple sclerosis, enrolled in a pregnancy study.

CDR3: CASSLPGTSGSQETQYF. Written as DNA, the CDR3 is TGTGCCAGCAGTTTACCCGGGACTAGCGGGAGCCAAGAGACCCAGTACTTC. The chain links TRBV27 to TRBJ2-5; TRBD2 agrees at 14 bases. With 2 bases clipped from V and 1 base from J, the junction kept 3 bases outside the gene matches. CDR1 is MNHEY, CDR2 SMNVEV, per germline (reference sequence). CDR3 length: 17 amino acids.

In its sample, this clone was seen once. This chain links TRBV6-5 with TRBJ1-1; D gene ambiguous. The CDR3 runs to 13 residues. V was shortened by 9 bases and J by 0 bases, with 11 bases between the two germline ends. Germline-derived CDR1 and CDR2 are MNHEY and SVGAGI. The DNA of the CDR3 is TGTGCCAGTGCCTCGGGGATGAACACTGAAGCTTTCTTT. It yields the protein CASASGMNTEAFF.

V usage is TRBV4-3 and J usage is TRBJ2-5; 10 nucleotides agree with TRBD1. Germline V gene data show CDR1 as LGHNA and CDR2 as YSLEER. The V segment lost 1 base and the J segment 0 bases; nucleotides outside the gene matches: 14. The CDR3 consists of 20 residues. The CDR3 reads CASSQAHGQGGVGYQETQYF. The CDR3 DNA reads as TGCGCCAGCAGCCAAGCCCATGGACAGGGGGGTGTTGGGTACCAAGAGACCCAGTACTTC.

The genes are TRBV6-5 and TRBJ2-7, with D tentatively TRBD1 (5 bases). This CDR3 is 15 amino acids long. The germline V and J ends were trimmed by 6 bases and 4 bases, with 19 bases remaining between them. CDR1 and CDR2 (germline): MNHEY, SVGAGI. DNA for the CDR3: TGTGCCAGCAGCCCCCGACCGAGTGGGGCGTACGAGCAGTACTTC. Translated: CASSPRPSGAYEQYF.

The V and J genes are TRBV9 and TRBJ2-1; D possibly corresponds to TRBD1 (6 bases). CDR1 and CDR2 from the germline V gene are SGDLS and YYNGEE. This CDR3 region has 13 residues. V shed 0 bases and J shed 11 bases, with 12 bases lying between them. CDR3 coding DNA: TGTGCCAGCAGCGTAGCCGGACAGACCAAGCAGTTCTTC. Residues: CASSVAGQTKQFF.

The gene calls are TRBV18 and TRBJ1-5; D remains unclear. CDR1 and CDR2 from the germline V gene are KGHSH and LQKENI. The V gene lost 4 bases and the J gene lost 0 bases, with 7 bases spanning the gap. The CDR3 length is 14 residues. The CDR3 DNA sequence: TGTGCCAGCTCACGCCAGAATAGCAATCAGCCCCAGCATTTT. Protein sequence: CASSRQNSNQPQHF.

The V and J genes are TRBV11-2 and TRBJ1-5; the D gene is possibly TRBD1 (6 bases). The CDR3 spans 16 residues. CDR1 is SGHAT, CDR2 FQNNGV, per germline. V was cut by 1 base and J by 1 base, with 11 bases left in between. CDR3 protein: CASSLGQGSSNQPQHF. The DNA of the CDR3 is TGTGCCAGCAGCTTAGGGCAGGGGTCGAGCAATCAGCCCCAGCATTTT.

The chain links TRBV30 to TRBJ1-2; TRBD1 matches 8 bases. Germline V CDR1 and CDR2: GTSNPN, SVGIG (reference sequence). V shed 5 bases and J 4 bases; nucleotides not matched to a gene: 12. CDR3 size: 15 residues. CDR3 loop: CAWDDRQGLSYGYTF. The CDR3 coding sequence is TGTGCCTGGGACGACAGACAGGGGCTCTCCTATGGCTACACCTTC.

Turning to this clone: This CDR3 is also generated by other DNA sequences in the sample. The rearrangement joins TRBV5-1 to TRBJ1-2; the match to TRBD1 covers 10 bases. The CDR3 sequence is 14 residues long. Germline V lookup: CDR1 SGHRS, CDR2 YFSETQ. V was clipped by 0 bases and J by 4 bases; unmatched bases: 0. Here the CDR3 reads CASSLGQGAYGYTF. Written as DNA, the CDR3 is TGCGCCAGCAGCTTGGGACAGGGGGCCTATGGCTACACCTTC.

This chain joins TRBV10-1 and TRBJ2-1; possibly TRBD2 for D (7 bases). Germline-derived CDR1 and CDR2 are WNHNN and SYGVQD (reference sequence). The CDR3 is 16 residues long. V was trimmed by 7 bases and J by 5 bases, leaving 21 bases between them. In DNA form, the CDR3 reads TGCGCCAGCATTGACTATCCCGGGGGGCCCAACAATGAGCAGTTCTTC. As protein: CASIDYPGGPNNEQFF.

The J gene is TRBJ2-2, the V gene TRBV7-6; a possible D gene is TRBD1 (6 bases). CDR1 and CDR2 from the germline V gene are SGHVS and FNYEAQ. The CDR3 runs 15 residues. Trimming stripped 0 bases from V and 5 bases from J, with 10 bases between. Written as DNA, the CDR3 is TGTGCCAGCAGCTTAGCAATAACAGGGACCGGGGAGCTGTTTTTT. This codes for CASSLAITGTGELFF.

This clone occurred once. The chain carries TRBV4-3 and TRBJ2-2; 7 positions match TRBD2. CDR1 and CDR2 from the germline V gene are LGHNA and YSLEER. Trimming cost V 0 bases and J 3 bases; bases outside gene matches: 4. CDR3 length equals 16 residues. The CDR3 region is CASSQEGSGYTGELFF. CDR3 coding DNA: TGCGCCAGCAGCCAAGAAGGTAGCGGGTACACCGGGGAGCTGTTTTTT.

CDR3 sequence: CASRDRGYEQYF. As DNA, the CDR3 is TGTGCCAGCAGGGACAGGGGCTACGAGCAGTACTTC. The rearrangement links TRBV6-6 to TRBJ2-7, with TRBD1 matching over 9 bases. The CDR3 runs to 12 residues. CDR1 MNHNY and CDR2 SVGAGI come from the germline V gene (reference sequence). Trimming at V came to 6 bases and at J to 3 bases, leaving 0 bases not matched to a gene.

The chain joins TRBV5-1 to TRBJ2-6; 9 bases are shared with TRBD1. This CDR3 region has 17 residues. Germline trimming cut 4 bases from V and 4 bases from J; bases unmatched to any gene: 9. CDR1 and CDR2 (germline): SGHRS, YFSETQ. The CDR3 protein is CASSPGQGGPGANVLTF. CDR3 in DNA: TGCGCCAGCAGCCCGGGACAGGGAGGACCCGGGGCCAACGTCCTGACTTTC.

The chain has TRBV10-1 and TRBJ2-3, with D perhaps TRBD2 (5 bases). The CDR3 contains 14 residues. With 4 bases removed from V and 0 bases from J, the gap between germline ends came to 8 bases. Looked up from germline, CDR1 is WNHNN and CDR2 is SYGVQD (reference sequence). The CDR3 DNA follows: TGCGCCAGCAGTGCCCGGGATAGCACAGATACGCAGTATTTT. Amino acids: CASSARDSTDTQYF.

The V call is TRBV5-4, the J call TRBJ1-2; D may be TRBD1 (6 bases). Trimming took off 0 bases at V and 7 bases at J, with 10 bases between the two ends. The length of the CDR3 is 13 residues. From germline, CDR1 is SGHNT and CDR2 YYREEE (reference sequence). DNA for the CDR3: TGTGCCAGCAGCTTGGACAGGGCTGGTGGCTACACCTTC. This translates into CASSLDRAGGYTF. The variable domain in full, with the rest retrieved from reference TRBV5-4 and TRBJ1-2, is ETGVTQSPTHLIKTRGQQVTLRCSSQSGHNTVSWYQQALGQGPQFIFQYYREEENGRGNFPPRFSGLQFPNYSSELNVNALELDDSALYLCASSLDRAGGYTFGSGTRLTVV.

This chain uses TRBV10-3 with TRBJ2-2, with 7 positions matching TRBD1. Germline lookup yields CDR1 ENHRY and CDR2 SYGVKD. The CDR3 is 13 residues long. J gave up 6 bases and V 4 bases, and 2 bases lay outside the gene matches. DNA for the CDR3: TGTGCCATCAGTGGCCAGGGGGCCGGGGAGCTGTTTTTT. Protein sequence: CAISGQGAGELFF.

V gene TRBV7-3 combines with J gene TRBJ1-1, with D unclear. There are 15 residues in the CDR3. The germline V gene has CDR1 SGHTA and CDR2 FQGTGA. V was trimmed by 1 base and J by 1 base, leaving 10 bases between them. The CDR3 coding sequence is TGTGCCAGCAGCTTAAACGCAGGCTCGAACACTGAAGCTTTCTTT. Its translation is CASSLNAGSNTEAFF. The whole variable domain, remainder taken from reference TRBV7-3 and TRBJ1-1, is GAGVSQTPSNKVTEKGKYVELRCDPISGHTALYWYRQSLGQGPEFLIYFQGTGAADDSGLPNDRFFAVRPEGSVSTLKIQRTERGDSAVYLCASSLNAGSNTEAFFGQGTRLTVV.

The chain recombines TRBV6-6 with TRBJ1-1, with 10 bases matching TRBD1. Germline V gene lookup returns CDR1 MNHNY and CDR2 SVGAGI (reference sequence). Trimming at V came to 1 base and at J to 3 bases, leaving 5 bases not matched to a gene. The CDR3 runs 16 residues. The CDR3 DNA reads TGTGCCAGCAGTTACTTCCCCGGGACAGGGGACACTGAAGCTTTCTTT. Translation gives CASSYFPGTGDTEAFF.

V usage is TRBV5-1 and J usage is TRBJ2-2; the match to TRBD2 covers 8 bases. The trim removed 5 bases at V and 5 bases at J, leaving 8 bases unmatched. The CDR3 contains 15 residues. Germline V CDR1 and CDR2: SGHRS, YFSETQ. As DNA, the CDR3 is TGCGCCAGCAGGCCCAGCGGGAGCATTACCGGGGAGCTGTTTTTT. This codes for CASRPSGSITGELFF.

As DNA, the CDR3 is TGTGCCAGCTCACCTGGTAAGGCGGACTTTTCTGAAGCTTTCTTT. It translates to CASSPGKADFSEAFF. The chain employs TRBV18 and TRBJ1-1, with D unresolved. Per germline, CDR1 KGHSH and CDR2 LQKENI. The V end lost 3 bases, the J end lost 6 bases, and 17 bases lay between the germline ends. The CDR3 is 15 amino acids.